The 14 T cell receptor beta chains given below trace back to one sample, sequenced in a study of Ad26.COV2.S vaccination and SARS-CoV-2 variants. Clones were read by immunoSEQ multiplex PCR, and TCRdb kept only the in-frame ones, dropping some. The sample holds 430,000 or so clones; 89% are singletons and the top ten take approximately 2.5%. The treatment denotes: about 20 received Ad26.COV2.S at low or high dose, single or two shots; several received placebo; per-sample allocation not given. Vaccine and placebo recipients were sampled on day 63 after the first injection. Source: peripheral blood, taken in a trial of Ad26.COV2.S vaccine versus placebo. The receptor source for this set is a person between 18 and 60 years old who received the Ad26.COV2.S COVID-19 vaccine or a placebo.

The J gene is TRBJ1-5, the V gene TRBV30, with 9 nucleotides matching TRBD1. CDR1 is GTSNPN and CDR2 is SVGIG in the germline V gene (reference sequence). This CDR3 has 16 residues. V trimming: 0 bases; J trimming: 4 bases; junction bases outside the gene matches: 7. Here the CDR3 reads CAWSVKGTGTNQPQHF. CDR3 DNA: TGTGCCTGGAGTGTAAAAGGGACAGGGACTAATCAGCCCCAGCATTTT. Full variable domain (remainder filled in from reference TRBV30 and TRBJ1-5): SQTIHQWPATLVQPVGSPLSLECTVEGTSNPNLYWYRQAAGRGLQLLFYSVGIGQISSEVPQNLSASRPQDRQFILSSKKLLLSDSGFYLCAWSVKGTGTNQPQHFGDGTRLSIL.

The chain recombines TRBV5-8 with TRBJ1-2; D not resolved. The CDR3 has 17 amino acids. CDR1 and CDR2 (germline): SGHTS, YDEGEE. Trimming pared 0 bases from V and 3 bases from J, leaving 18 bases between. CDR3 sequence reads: CASSLGPLSSLDYGYTF. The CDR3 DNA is TGTGCCAGCAGCTTGGGACCTCTAAGTTCCCTTGACTATGGCTACACCTTC.

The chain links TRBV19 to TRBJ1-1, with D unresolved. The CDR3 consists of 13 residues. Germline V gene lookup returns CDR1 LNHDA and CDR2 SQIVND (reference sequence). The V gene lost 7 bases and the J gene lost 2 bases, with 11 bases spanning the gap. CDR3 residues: CASTVRFNTEAFF. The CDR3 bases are TGTGCCAGTACTGTCAGGTTTAACACTGAAGCTTTCTTT.

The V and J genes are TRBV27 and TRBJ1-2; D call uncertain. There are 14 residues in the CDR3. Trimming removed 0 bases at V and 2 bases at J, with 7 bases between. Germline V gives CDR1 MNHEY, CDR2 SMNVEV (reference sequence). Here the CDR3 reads CASSLSRVNYGYTF. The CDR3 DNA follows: TGTGCCAGCAGTTTATCGAGAGTGAACTATGGCTACACCTTC.

CDR3 bases: TGCGCCAGCAGCCCGGAGAGTTTTTCACCCCTCCACTTT. Residues: CASSPESFSPLHF. The chain is built from TRBV5-1 and TRBJ1-6; D not resolved. V was cut by 4 bases and J by 9 bases, with 11 bases left in between. CDR1 and CDR2 (germline): SGHRS, YFSETQ. The CDR3 is 13 residues long.

This CDR3 is CASSQVRGSGNTIYF. CDR3 coding DNA: TGCGCCAGCAGCCAAGTGAGGGGGTCTGGAAACACCATATATTTT. The chain uses TRBV4-1 and TRBJ1-3, with D possibly matching TRBD1 (6 bases). The CDR3 is 15 residues long. The V end lost 1 base, the J end lost 1 base, and 8 bases lay between the germline ends. Per germline, CDR1 MGHRA and CDR2 YSYEKL.

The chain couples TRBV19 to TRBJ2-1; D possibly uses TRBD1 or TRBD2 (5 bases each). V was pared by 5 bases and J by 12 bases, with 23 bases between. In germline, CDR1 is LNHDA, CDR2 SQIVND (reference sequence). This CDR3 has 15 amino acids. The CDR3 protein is CASSHRNRTPQGQFF. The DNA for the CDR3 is TGTGCCAGTAGTCACCGAAACCGGACTCCTCAGGGGCAGTTCTTC.

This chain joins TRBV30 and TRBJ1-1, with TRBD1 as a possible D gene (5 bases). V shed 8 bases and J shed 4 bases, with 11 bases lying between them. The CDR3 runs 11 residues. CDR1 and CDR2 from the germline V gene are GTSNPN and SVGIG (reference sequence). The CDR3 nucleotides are TGTGCCACGGGACGGATCACTGAAGCTTTCTTT. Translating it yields CATGRITEAFF.

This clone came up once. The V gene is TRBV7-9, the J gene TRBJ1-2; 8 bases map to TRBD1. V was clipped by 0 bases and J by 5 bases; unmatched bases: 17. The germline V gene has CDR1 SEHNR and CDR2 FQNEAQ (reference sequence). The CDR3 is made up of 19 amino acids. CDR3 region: CASSLARPGQVSLVYGYTF. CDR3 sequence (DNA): TGTGCCAGCAGCTTAGCGAGACCGGGACAGGTTTCACTGGTTTATGGCTACACCTTC.

CDR3 DNA sequence: TGTGCCAGCAGCCAAGATGCGGGGAGAGGCTACACCTTC. It encodes CASSQDAGRGYTF. The chain joins TRBV3-1 (or the pseudogene TRBV3-2) to TRBJ1-2; D is undetermined. The germline V gene has CDR1 LGHDT and CDR2 YNNKEL (reference sequence). This CDR3 has 13 amino acids. The V end was cut by 0 bases, the J end by 8 bases, with 10 bases between.

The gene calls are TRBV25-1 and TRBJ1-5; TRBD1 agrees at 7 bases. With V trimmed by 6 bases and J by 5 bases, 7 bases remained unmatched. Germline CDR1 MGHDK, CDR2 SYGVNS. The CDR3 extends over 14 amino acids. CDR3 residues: CASSPQGLYQPQHF. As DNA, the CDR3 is TGTGCCAGCAGCCCACAGGGGTTATATCAGCCCCAGCATTTT.

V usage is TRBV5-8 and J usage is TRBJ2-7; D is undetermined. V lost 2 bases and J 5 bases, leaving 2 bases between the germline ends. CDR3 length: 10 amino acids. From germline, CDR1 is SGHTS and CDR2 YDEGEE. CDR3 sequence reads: CASSFNEQYF. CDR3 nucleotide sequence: TGTGCCAGCAGCTTCAACGAGCAGTACTTC.

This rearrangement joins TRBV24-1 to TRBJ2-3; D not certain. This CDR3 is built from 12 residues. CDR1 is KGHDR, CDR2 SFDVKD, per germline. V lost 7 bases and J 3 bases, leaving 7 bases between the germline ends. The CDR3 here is CATRGVTDTQYF. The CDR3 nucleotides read TGTGCCACCAGAGGCGTTACAGATACGCAGTATTTT.

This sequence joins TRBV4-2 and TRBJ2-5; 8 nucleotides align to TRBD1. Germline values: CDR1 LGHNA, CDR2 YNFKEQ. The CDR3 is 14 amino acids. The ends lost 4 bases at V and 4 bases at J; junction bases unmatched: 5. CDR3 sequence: CASSRGQGGETQYF. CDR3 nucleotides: TGTGCCAGCAGCCGAGGACAGGGCGGAGAGACCCAGTACTTC.